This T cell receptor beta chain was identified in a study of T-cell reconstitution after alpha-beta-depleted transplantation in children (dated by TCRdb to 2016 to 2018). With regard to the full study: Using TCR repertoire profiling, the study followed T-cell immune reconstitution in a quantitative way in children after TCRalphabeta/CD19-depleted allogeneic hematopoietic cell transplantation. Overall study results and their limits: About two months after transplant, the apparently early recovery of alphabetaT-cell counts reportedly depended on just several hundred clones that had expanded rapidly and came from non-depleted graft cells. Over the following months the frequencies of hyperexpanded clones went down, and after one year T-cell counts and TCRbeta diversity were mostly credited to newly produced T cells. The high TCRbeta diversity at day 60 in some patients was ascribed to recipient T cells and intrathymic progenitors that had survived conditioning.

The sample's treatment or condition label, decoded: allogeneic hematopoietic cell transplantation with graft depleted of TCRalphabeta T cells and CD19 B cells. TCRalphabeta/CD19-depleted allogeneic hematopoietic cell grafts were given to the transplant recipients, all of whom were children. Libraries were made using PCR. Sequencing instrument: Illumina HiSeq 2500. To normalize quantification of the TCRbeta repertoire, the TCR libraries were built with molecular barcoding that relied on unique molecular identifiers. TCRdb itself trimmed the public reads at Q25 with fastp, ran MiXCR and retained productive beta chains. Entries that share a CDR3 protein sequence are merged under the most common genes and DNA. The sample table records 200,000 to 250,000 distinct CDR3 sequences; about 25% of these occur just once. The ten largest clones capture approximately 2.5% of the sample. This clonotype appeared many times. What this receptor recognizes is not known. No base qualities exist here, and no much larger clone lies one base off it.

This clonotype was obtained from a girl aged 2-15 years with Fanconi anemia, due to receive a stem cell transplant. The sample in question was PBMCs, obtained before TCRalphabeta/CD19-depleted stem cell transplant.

CDR3 loop: CASSQVEMAGNTIYF. The bases read TGCGCCAGCAGCCAAGTCGAGATGGCAGGAAACACCATATATTTT. This sequence uses TRBV4-1 and TRBJ1-3; no D gene is confidently identified. CDR1 and CDR2, looked up from the germline V gene, are MGHRA and YSYEKL. V loses 1 base of germline sequence and J loses 4 bases, and the interval between the two ends is 11 bases. CDR3 length: 15 amino acids, cysteine to phenylalanine. Only CDR3 DNA is held: 45 bases, read in frame from base 1.